This TCR beta chain was identified in a study of T cells in Graves' hyperthyroidism and ophthalmopathy. Study at large: Peripheral blood was drawn at first diagnosis, prior to all treatment. The study, taken as a whole, reports: Ophthalmopathy was predicted by the model a median of 6.5 months ahead of onset.

CDR1 is WSHSY and CDR2 is SAAADI in the germline V gene. Trimming left V 0 bases short and J 1 base short, with 6 bases between. The CDR3 spans 14 residues. The investigators amplified TCR beta CDR3 regions from RNA transcripts. TCR CDR3 regions were first amplified by RT-PCR with HTBI primers. TCRdb ran MiXCR on the multiplex PCR reads and lists one entry per CDR3 protein. The sample has 550,000 to 800,000 distinct CDR3 sequences; roughly 15% are singletons. This clonotype appeared many times. Its antigen is undetermined. The source is a man aged 18 to 30 with Graves' hyperthyroidism. The sequenced material came from blood. The gene calls are TRBV10-2 and TRBJ1-1, with D unclear. The DNA for the CDR3 is TGCGCCAGCAGTGAGTCGACTGGGAACACTGAAGCTTTCTTT. Translating gives CASSESTGNTEAFF.